This entry lists 22 T cell receptor beta chains sequenced from one sample in a study of T cell clonality in common variable immunodeficiency. The method was immunoSEQ multiplex PCR; TCRdb's version includes in-frame clones alone and lacks a portion of them. The sample yields approximately 42,000 clones, without any singletons. Sequencing was carried out using peripheral blood mononuclear cells. The source of these receptors is a person aged 18 to 75 in good health.

This clone was seen ten or more times. Read coverage stops 3 residues before the CDR3 terminus; the germline J gene supplies the remainder. V is TRBV29-1 and J is TRBJ1-5; D gene unclear. The length of the CDR3 is 13 residues. The V end was cut by 2 bases, the J end by 7 bases, with 12 bases between. Germline-derived CDR1 and CDR2 are SQVTM and ANQGSEA. This CDR3 is CSVEPSPGQPQHF. Incomplete CDR3 DNA: TGCAGCGTTGAACCCTCACCGGGGCAGCCC.

This clone was detected ten times or more. With a much larger clone just one base away, this may be a read error. The read finishes 3 residues shy of the CDR3 end, and the germline J gene is used to complete it. The chain uses TRBV29-1 and TRBJ1-4, with 7 bases fitting TRBD1. Germline V CDR1 and CDR2: SQVTM, ANQGSEA. The CDR3 spans 16 residues. CDR3 residues: CSALPLTGSGANVLFF. The sequenced part of the CDR3 DNA is TGCAGCGCATTACCCTTGACAGGGTCTGGGGCCAACGTA.

Judged by abundance, this clone is medium-sized (0.01 to 0.1%). The CDR3 protein is CASSLSGRPDLGEQYF. The CDR3 bases that were read are TGCGCCAGTTCCCTTAGCGGGAGGCCTGACTTAGGCGAG. The gene calls are TRBV5-1 and TRBJ2-7; TRBD2 matches 10 bases. The read falls 3 residues short of the CDR3 end, and the missing part is taken from the germline J gene. The CDR3 has 16 amino acids. V lost 8 bases to trimming and J lost 6 bases; unmatched junction nucleotides: 17. Germline lookup yields CDR1 SGHRS and CDR2 YFSETQ.

In this sample, this clone turned up many times. The sequence runs out 3 residues before the end of the CDR3; the remainder is reconstructed from the germline J gene. The chain links TRBV20-1 to TRBJ2-7, with 9 bases lining up with TRBD1. This CDR3 is 14 amino acids long. Germline CDR1 is DFQATT and CDR2 is SNEGSKA (reference sequence). The J segment lost 1 base and the V segment lost 5 bases, leaving 6 bases of the junction unmatched. Here the CDR3 reads CSARRDRVSYEQYF. Partial CDR3 DNA: TGCAGTGCTCGCCGGGACAGGGTTTCCTACGAG.

This clone showed up many times. The CDR3 DNA, read in part, is TGCGCCAGCGCCCGGGACTCCACGAGATACAATGAG. It encodes CASARDSTRYNE. The entire CDR3 sequence reads CASARDSTRYNEQFF. This chain links TRBV5-1 with TRBJ2-1; D is perhaps TRBD2 (6 bases). The sequenced fragment ends 3 residues before the CDR3 boundary, so the rest is inferred from the germline J gene. The ends were cut back, 7 bases at V and 4 bases at J, with 18 bases in the middle. The germline V gene encodes CDR1 SGHRS and CDR2 YFSETQ. There are 15 residues in the CDR3. The complete variable domain, with remaining parts taken from reference TRBV5-1 and TRBJ2-1, reads KAGVTQTPRYLIKTRGQQVTLSCSPISGHRSVSWYQQTPGQGLQFLFEYFSETQRNKGNFPGRFSGRQFSNSRSEMNVSTLELGDSALYLCASARDSTRYNEQFFGPGTRLTVL.

This clone was found many times. The sequence runs out 3 residues before the end of the CDR3; the remainder is reconstructed from the germline J gene. The chain joins TRBV20-1 to TRBJ2-3; 7 bases map to TRBD1. V shed 0 bases and J 2 bases; nucleotides not matched to a gene: 11. The CDR3 loop spans 17 amino acids. Germline CDR1 and CDR2: DFQATT and SNEGSKA (reference sequence). CDR3 sequence: CSARDTTGADSTDTQYF. CDR3 DNA (partial): TGCAGTGCTAGAGATACCACAGGGGCCGACTCCACAGATACG.

As to this clone: The observed sequence ends 3 residues before the CDR3 terminus, with the missing tail filled in from the germline J gene. This chain links TRBV7-8 with TRBJ1-4, with TRBD1 matching over 9 bases. Germline CDR1 reads SGHVS; CDR2 reads FQNEAQ. The CDR3 loop spans 14 amino acids. The CDR3 DNA, read in part, is TGTGCCAGCAGTCCGGACAGGGGAAATTCACCA. It translates to CASSPDRGNSP. From start to end, the CDR3 is CASSPDRGNSPLFF.

Ten or more counts support this clone. The read comes to an end 3 residues before the CDR3 does, leaving the germline J gene to fill in the end. The chain links TRBV20-1 to TRBJ2-1; TRBD2 might be the D (5 bases). Looked up from germline, CDR1 is DFQATT and CDR2 is SNEGSKA (reference sequence). The CDR3 runs to 14 residues. Trimming cost V 6 bases and J 8 bases, with 20 bases left between them. The CDR3 reads CSAPGLARNYEQFF. The sequenced CDR3 bases are TGCAGTGCCCCGGGGTTAGCGAGAAACTATGAG.

Ten or more counts support this clone. The sequenced fragment ends 3 residues before the CDR3 boundary, so the rest is inferred from the germline J gene. The V gene is TRBV7-6, the J gene TRBJ1-3; a possible D gene is TRBD1 (5 bases). This CDR3 region has 15 residues. CDR1 and CDR2 from the germline V gene are SGHVS and FNYEAQ. With 2 bases removed from V and 2 bases from J, the gap between germline ends came to 10 bases. CDR3: CASSLSGTPGNTIYF. CDR3 bases read: TGTGCCAGCAGCTTATCAGGGACTCCTGGAAACACC.

This clone was counted ten times or more. With the read ending 3 residues before the CDR3 end, the germline J gene is used to fill in that end. The chain combines TRBV10-3 with TRBJ2-1; 7 nucleotides align to TRBD2. Germline CDR1 is ENHRY and CDR2 is SYGVKD. The CDR3 contains 15 residues. J gave up 6 bases and V 5 bases, and 10 bases lay outside the gene matches. The sequenced CDR3 bases are TGTGCCATCAGTAGTCGTGGGGGGGACGGCAATGAG. It translates to CAISSRGGDGNE. The full CDR3 protein reads CAISSRGGDGNEQFF.

At least ten counts were recorded for this clone. The sequence runs out 3 residues before the end of the CDR3; the remainder is reconstructed from the germline J gene. The chain combines TRBV29-1 with TRBJ2-2; 7 nucleotides align to TRBD1. The CDR3 runs to 14 residues. V shed 6 bases and J 6 bases; nucleotides not matched to a gene: 10. Looked up from germline, CDR1 is SQVTM and CDR2 is ANQGSEA. The part of the CDR3 DNA that was read is TGCAGCGTGACAAAAACGACAGGGTCCGGGGAG. It translates to CSVTKTTGSGE. Given in full, the CDR3 is CSVTKTTGSGELFF.

This clone was found many times. The read ends 3 residues shy of where the CDR3 ends; the end is completed using the germline J gene. This sequence joins TRBV19 and TRBJ1-4; 7 nucleotides line up with TRBD1. The length of the CDR3 is 16 residues. Germline V lookup: CDR1 LNHDA, CDR2 SQIVND (reference sequence). V dropped 7 bases and J dropped 0; count of bases not matched to a gene: 8. The CDR3 loop reads CASKGDSFATNEKLFF. The sequenced part of the CDR3 DNA is TGTGCCAGTAAGGGGGACAGCTTTGCAACTAATGAAAAA.

In its sample, this clone was seen many times. The read ends 3 residues before the CDR3 terminus; that terminus is restored from the germline J gene. The genes are TRBV6-2 or TRBV6-3 and TRBJ2-7; D is perhaps TRBD1 (6 bases). Looked up from germline, CDR1 is MNHEY and CDR2 is SVGEGT. This CDR3 has 14 amino acids. The V gene lost 4 bases and the J gene lost 5 bases, with 15 bases spanning the gap. The part of the CDR3 DNA that was read is TGTGCCAGCAGTTTCAGCAGGGGATCGAACGAG. It yields the protein CASSFSRGSNE. The whole CDR3 protein reads CASSFSRGSNEQYF.

This clone was observed at least ten times. The DNA ends 3 residues before the CDR3 does, and the rest of the CDR3 is filled in from the germline J gene. J is TRBJ2-2 and V is TRBV19; TRBD2 matches 11 bases. The CDR3 is made up of 17 amino acids. Germline assignment: CDR1 LNHDA and CDR2 SQIVND (reference sequence). V shed 5 bases and J 4 bases; nucleotides not matched to a gene: 9. The covered CDR3 bases are TGTGCCAGTAGTTCTCCTACTAGCGGGAGAGCCACCGGGGAG. Its translation is CASSSPTSGRATGE. The CDR3 as a whole reads CASSSPTSGRATGELFF.

Many counts were recorded for this clone. Read data end 3 residues before the CDR3 end; the end is taken from the germline J gene. The rearrangement joins TRBV7-9 to TRBJ2-1, with 9 bases aligning to TRBD2. Trimming took 5 bases from V and 8 from J; bases not matched to a gene: 7. Per germline, CDR1 SEHNR and CDR2 FQNEAQ (reference sequence). There are 14 residues in the CDR3. The chain's CDR3 is CASSHATSGYEQFF. The part of the CDR3 DNA that was read is TGTGCCAGCAGCCATGCGACTAGCGGCTATGAG. Supplemented by reference TRBV7-9 and TRBJ2-1, the full variable domain reads DTGVSQNPRHKITKRGQNVTFRCDPISEHNRLYWYRQTLGQGPEFLTYFQNEAQLEKSRLLSDRFSAERPKGSFSTLEIQRTEQGDSAMYLCASSHATSGYEQFFGPGTRLTVL.

This clone is deemed medium-sized. The CDR3 is cut off 3 residues early in the read; its end comes from the germline J gene. The chain has TRBV20-1 and TRBJ2-3, with 11 bases matching TRBD2. The germline V gene encodes CDR1 DFQATT and CDR2 SNEGSKA (reference sequence). The V gene end was trimmed by 4 bases and the J gene end by 0 bases; junction bases not matched to a gene: 3. This CDR3 region has 15 residues. The CDR3 region is CSAIRTSGSTDTQYF. The part of the CDR3 DNA that was read is TGCAGTGCTATAAGGACTAGCGGGAGCACAGATACG.

This clone showed up just a few times. The read finishes 3 residues shy of the CDR3 end, and the germline J gene is used to complete it. The chain joins TRBV10-2 to TRBJ1-1, with D possibly matching TRBD1 (5 bases). The CDR3 has 14 residues. Trimming took off 7 bases at V and 2 bases at J, with 14 bases between the two ends. Germline CDR1 is WSHSY and CDR2 is SAAADI. CDR3 bases read: TGCGCCAGCACCCCGAAAACAGGCAACACTGAA. Translating gives CASTPKTGNTE. In full, the CDR3 is CASTPKTGNTEAFF.

The table lists this clone with a few counts. The CDR3 goes on 3 residues after the read ends, and that part is filled in from the germline J gene. The chain combines TRBV6-2 or TRBV6-3 with TRBJ1-2; D ambiguous. Germline CDR1 is MNHEY and CDR2 is SVGEGT. The CDR3 totals 15 residues. The CDR3 sequence: CASSKGLAASYDYTF. The DNA read from the CDR3 is TGTGCCAGCAGTAAAGGACTAGCGGCCTCCTACGAC.

This clone has ten or more counts. The read ends 3 residues early relative to the CDR3; the germline J gene fills the gap. This chain uses TRBV19 with TRBJ2-1; no clear D. Germline CDR1 is LNHDA and CDR2 is SQIVND (reference sequence). The CDR3 has 14 residues. V was clipped by 5 bases and J by 0 bases, with 8 bases between them. The CDR3 sequence is CASSEADSYNEQFF. CDR3 DNA, as far as it was read: TGTGCCAGTAGTGAGGCAGACTCCTACAATGAG.

This clone was counted ten times or more. Here the CDR3 reads CASSLDRVDTGELFF. The CDR3 DNA, read in part, is TGTGCCAGCTCACTCGACAGGGTGGACACCGGGGAG. The chain is built from TRBV18 and TRBJ2-2, with TRBD1 matching 7 bases. The CDR3 is cut off 3 residues early in the read; its end comes from the germline J gene. The CDR3 consists of 15 residues. Germline V gene sequence: CDR1 KGHSH, CDR2 LQKENI. J was trimmed by 3 bases and V by 4 bases; bases with no gene match: 5. The full variable domain, completed using reference TRBV18 and TRBJ2-2, is NAGVMQNPRHLVRRRGQEARLRCSPMKGHSHVYWYRQLPEEGLKFMVYLQKENIIDESGMPKERFSAEFPKEGPSILRIQQVVRGDSAAYFCASSLDRVDTGELFFGEGSRLTVL.

At least ten counts were recorded for this clone. From the germline J gene comes the end of the CDR3, since the read stops 3 residues before it. The gene calls are TRBV20-1 and TRBJ2-5, with 7 bases that match TRBD1. The junction had 7 bases not matched to a gene; V was cut back by 5 bases and J by 7 bases. This CDR3 spans 12 amino acids. Germline V gene sequence: CDR1 DFQATT, CDR2 SNEGSKA (reference sequence). The CDR3 DNA, read in part, is TGCAGTGCTCAGGACACAGGGGTGACC. It is translated as CSAQDTGVT. The full CDR3 protein is CSAQDTGVTQYF.

The sample holds many counts of this clone. The missing CDR3 end, 3 residues past where the read stops, is filled in from the germline J gene. The chain joins TRBV19 to TRBJ2-3; 9 bases fit TRBD1. The junction had 3 bases not matched to a gene; V was cut back by 1 base and J by 1 base. CDR1 is LNHDA, CDR2 SQIVND, per germline (reference sequence). The CDR3 runs to 16 residues. Incomplete CDR3 DNA: TGTGCCAGTAGTATAGGGGGACAGGGCGGCACAGATACG. Translation gives CASSIGGQGGTDT. The complete CDR3 protein is CASSIGGQGGTDTQYF.